A single sample is the source of the 19 T cell receptor beta chains below, sequenced in a study of Ad26.COV2.S vaccination and SARS-CoV-2 variants. Treatment specified: 19 received Ad26.COV2.S at low or high dose, single or two shots; roughly 5 received placebo; per-sample allocation not given. Following the first vaccine or placebo injection, samples were taken on day 63. The method was immunoSEQ multiplex PCR; TCRdb's version includes in-frame clones alone and lacks a portion of them. The table includes about 460,000 clones, approximately 90% detected once. Sequenced here: peripheral blood, sampled in a trial of Ad26.COV2.S vaccine versus placebo. The receptors were sampled from a person between 18 and 59 years old who received the Ad26.COV2.S COVID-19 vaccine or a placebo.

This clone was detected only once. This rearrangement joins TRBV5-1 to TRBJ2-7; the match to TRBD1 covers 10 bases. In germline, CDR1 is SGHRS, CDR2 YFSETQ. CDR3 length: 16 residues. J lost 5 bases, V lost 0 bases, and 8 bases had no gene match. CDR3 in amino acids: CASSLAGTGAIHEQYF. CDR3 in DNA: TGCGCCAGCAGCTTGGCGGGGACAGGGGCGATTCACGAGCAGTACTTC.

The chain carries TRBV7-3 and TRBJ2-3; D unresolved. V was pared by 5 bases and J by 2 bases, with 11 bases between. The germline V gene has CDR1 SGHTA and CDR2 FQGTGA. The CDR3 is 14 amino acids. DNA for the CDR3: TGTGCCAGCAGCCAAGGACCTACCACAGATACGCAGTATTTT. The encoded protein is CASSQGPTTDTQYF.

The chain recombines TRBV11-1 with TRBJ1-2, with 7 bases lining up with TRBD1. The trim removed 5 bases at V and 1 base at J, leaving 7 bases unmatched. Germline CDR1 is SGHAT and CDR2 is FQDESV (reference sequence). The CDR3 covers 15 residues. CDR3 bases: TGTGCCAGCAGCCAATTGGGACAGAGTAACTATGGCTACACCTTC. This sequence encodes CASSQLGQSNYGYTF.

V and J are TRBV11-2 and TRBJ1-1; D ambiguous. Germline V gives CDR1 SGHAT, CDR2 FQNNGV. V was clipped by 2 bases and J by 0 bases, with 10 bases between them. The CDR3 has 15 amino acids. The CDR3 spells CASSLMTDLNTEAFF. In DNA, the CDR3 is TGTGCCAGCAGCTTAATGACTGACTTGAACACTGAAGCTTTCTTT.

The chain links TRBV30 to TRBJ2-5; TRBD1 might be the D (6 bases). The CDR3 covers 15 residues. Germline V gene lookup returns CDR1 GTSNPN and CDR2 SVGIG (reference sequence). With 1 base removed from V and 2 bases from J, the gap between germline ends came to 14 bases. CDR3 sequence: CAWSEGVANQETQYF. CDR3 nucleotides: TGTGCCTGGAGTGAGGGGGTAGCGAATCAAGAGACCCAGTACTTC.

For the CDR3, the DNA is TGTGCCAGCAGCCAGACCCAGACCACAGATACGCAGTATTTT. This translates into CASSQTQTTDTQYF. The chain carries TRBV4-2 and TRBJ2-3; no definite D call. The ends were cut back, 3 bases at V and 2 bases at J, with 9 bases in the middle. Germline V CDR1 and CDR2: LGHNA, YNFKEQ. CDR3 length: 14 residues.

Note on this clone: Other DNA sequences in this specimen translate into the identical CDR3. The V gene is TRBV2, the J gene TRBJ1-2; D call uncertain. The germline V gene encodes CDR1 SNHLY and CDR2 FYNNEI. V was shortened by 2 bases and J by 2 bases, with 3 bases between the two germline ends. The CDR3 contains 12 residues. CDR3 region: CASSEQNYGYTF. CDR3 nucleotide sequence: TGTGCCAGCAGTGAACAGAACTATGGCTACACCTTC.

This sequence joins TRBV9 and TRBJ1-2, with 7 bases identical to TRBD1. Germline trimming cut 4 bases from V and 4 bases from J; bases unmatched to any gene: 10. Germline CDR1 SGDLS, CDR2 YYNGEE. The CDR3 is 15 amino acids. CDR3 sequence reads: CASSSPTGTGYGYTF. The CDR3 DNA reads TGTGCCAGCAGCTCACCGACAGGGACGGGCTATGGCTACACCTTC.

The J gene is TRBJ2-1, the V gene TRBV28; 11 nucleotides align to TRBD2. The CDR3 length is 16 residues. The J segment lost 8 bases and the V segment lost 6 bases, leaving 12 bases of the junction unmatched. Germline values: CDR1 MDHEN, CDR2 SYDVKM. The CDR3: CASRPHASGRKDEQFF. CDR3 in DNA: TGTGCCAGCAGACCCCACGCTAGCGGGAGGAAGGATGAGCAGTTCTTC.

The chain couples TRBV18 to TRBJ2-1; D is ambiguous. In germline, CDR1 is KGHSH, CDR2 LQKENI. Between the trimmed V and J ends, which lost 3 bases and 1 base, there was a span of 13 bases. This CDR3 contains 16 residues. The chain's CDR3 is CASSPLGMGSYNEQFF. The CDR3 DNA follows: TGTGCCAGCTCACCGTTGGGGATGGGGTCCTACAATGAGCAGTTCTTC.

Only one count was recorded for this clone. The gene calls are TRBV7-6 and TRBJ2-3, with TRBD1 matching over 7 bases. V shed 6 bases, J shed 2 bases, and the junction held 8 bases outside the gene matches. CDR1 SGHVS and CDR2 FNYEAQ come from the germline V gene. The CDR3 covers 15 residues. CDR3 residues: CASRAGTVNTDTQYF. The CDR3 DNA reads as TGTGCCAGCAGGGCCGGGACAGTGAACACAGATACGCAGTATTTT.

This chain connects TRBV9 to TRBJ2-5; TRBD2 matches 8 bases. Trimming cost V 0 bases and J 5 bases; bases outside gene matches: 6. The CDR3 contains 15 residues. CDR1 and CDR2 (germline): SGDLS, YYNGEE. As DNA, the CDR3 is TGTGCCAGCAGCGTAGCGGACGGGAGGGCCGAGACCCAGTACTTC. This translates into CASSVADGRAETQYF.

The chain is built from TRBV30 and TRBJ2-1, with D hard to call. Trimming removed 2 bases at V and 5 bases at J, with 7 bases between. Germline-derived CDR1 and CDR2 are GTSNPN and SVGIG (reference sequence). The CDR3 covers 12 residues. The CDR3 DNA is TGTGCCTGGAGTCCCATAAACAATGAGCAGTTCTTC. It yields the protein CAWSPINNEQFF. The whole variable domain, remainder taken from reference TRBV30 and TRBJ2-1, is SQTIHQWPATLVQPVGSPLSLECTVEGTSNPNLYWYRQAAGRGLQLLFYSVGIGQISSEVPQNLSASRPQDRQFILSSKKLLLSDSGFYLCAWSPINNEQFFGPGTRLTVL.

Of note for this clone: The sample carries other DNA sequences with the same CDR3. DNA for the CDR3: TGTGCCAGCAGTTACTCTGGAAACACCATATATTTT. Translating it yields CASSYSGNTIYF. This chain uses TRBV12-3 or TRBV12-4 with TRBJ1-3, with unresolved D. This CDR3 has 12 amino acids. Trimming removed 4 bases at V and 0 bases at J, with 1 base between.

This clone was counted once. The genes are TRBV7-2 and TRBJ1-1; TRBD1 matches 9 bases. The CDR3 spans 14 residues. Germline CDR1 and CDR2: SGHTA and FQGNSA. Trimming took 4 bases from V and 2 from J; bases not matched to a gene: 2. CDR3 nucleotide sequence: TGTGCCAGCAGCTATACAGGGGGCAACACTGAAGCTTTCTTT. Translated: CASSYTGGNTEAFF.

This clone was observed a single time. The genes are TRBV4-3 and TRBJ1-5; possibly TRBD1 for D (5 bases). The germline gives CDR1 LGHNA, CDR2 YSLEER. This CDR3 region has 16 residues. V lost 3 bases, J lost 0 bases, and 12 bases lay in between. The chain's CDR3 is CASSQGRGYSNQPQHF. CDR3 nucleotide sequence: TGCGCCAGCAGCCAGGGTCGGGGGTATAGCAATCAGCCCCAGCATTTT.

J is TRBJ1-3 and V is TRBV30; D remains ambiguous. The V end lost 0 bases, the J end lost 0 bases, and 9 bases lay between the germline ends. Germline values: CDR1 GTSNPN, CDR2 SVGIG (reference sequence). This CDR3 comprises 15 residues. CDR3 region: CAWSVAISSGNTIYF. CDR3 DNA sequence: TGTGCCTGGAGTGTAGCAATCAGCTCTGGAAACACCATATATTTT. Full variable domain (rest looked up from reference TRBV30 and TRBJ1-3): SQTIHQWPATLVQPVGSPLSLECTVEGTSNPNLYWYRQAAGRGLQLLFYSVGIGQISSEVPQNLSASRPQDRQFILSSKKLLLSDSGFYLCAWSVAISSGNTIYFGEGSWLTVV.

J is TRBJ1-1 and V is TRBV28, with D uncertain. Per the germline V gene, CDR1 is MDHEN and CDR2 is SYDVKM. Between the trimmed V and J ends, which lost 1 base and 0 bases, there was a span of 18 bases. The CDR3 covers 18 residues. The CDR3 coding sequence is TGTGCCAGCAGTTTATCGACGTGGGTCTTCGGGATGAACACTGAAGCTTTCTTT. It yields the protein CASSLSTWVFGMNTEAFF.

For this clone: Given a much more abundant clone one base away, this may be a read error. The chain couples TRBV7-2 to TRBJ2-3; 8 positions match TRBD1. Germline-derived CDR1 and CDR2 are SGHTA and FQGNSA. J gave up 2 bases and V 3 bases, and 1 base lay outside the gene matches. The CDR3 has 14 residues. The CDR3 DNA reads TGTGCCAGCAGCTTGGACAGGGCCACAGATACGCAGTATTTT. Translated: CASSLDRATDTQYF.